This T cell receptor beta chain is drawn from a study of tumor-infiltrating lymphocytes in primary liver carcinoma. Background on the study: Resecting the tumor surgically was how the patients' primary liver carcinoma was treated.

TCR beta cDNA was made from roughly 450 ng total RNA with a constant-region primer. Investigators got TCR beta libraries out of three nested multiplex PCR rounds, done with slightly modified ARM-PCR. Both of the initial two PCR rounds ran for 10 cycles and employed TRBV1-TRBV30 forward primers alongside a C-beta reverse primer. TCRdb called the multiplex PCR reads again in MiXCR, with one record for every CDR3 protein. Of fewer than 350,000 distinct CDR3 sequences in the sample, roughly 60% were seen once. The study extracted blood RNA from unsorted whole blood and also extracted germline DNA. This CDR3 region has 14 residues. Germline CDR1 is MGHRA and CDR2 is YSYEKL. Concerning this clonotype itself: The junction departs from germline at one end; a sequencing error may be responsible.

This clonotype was sampled from a man aged 40-49 years with primary liver carcinoma and hepatitis B virus infection. The sample consisted of peripheral blood. V gene TRBV4-1 combines with J gene TRBJ2-1, with D hard to call. CDR3 amino acids: CSSSQDNGYNEQFF. The CDR3 nucleotides read TGCTCCAGCAGCCAAGATAACGGTTACAATGAGCAGTTCTTC.